This TCR beta chain was observed in a study of blood T cell repertoires in COVID-19. Study as a whole: The samples span acute and convalescent COVID-19 from the United States, Italy and Spain.

The assay was immunoSEQ multiplex PCR, and TCRdb's table has in-frame clones only and misses some. The top ten clones hold about 7.1% of a sample with 170,000 or so clones, 80% to 85% of them seen once. The ends lost 6 bases at V and 4 bases at J; junction bases unmatched: 6. The CDR3 extends over 14 amino acids. Germline values: CDR1 MNHEY, CDR2 SVGAGI. Seattle patients were enrolled while actively infected and followed longitudinally. This receptor was obtained from a woman in her 70s with COVID-19, enrolled during active disease. The rearrangement joins TRBV6-5 to TRBJ2-5; TRBD1 matches at 9 bases. The sample consisted of peripheral blood. CDR3 in DNA: TGTGCCAGCAGAAGGACAGGGGAAGGAGAGACCCAGTACTTC. It yields the protein CASRRTGEGETQYF.